This record looks at one T cell receptor beta chain sequence and its context. Its antigen has not been determined. Base quality data are lacking; no much larger clone is found one base away. These data come from a study of shared clonotypes between healthy human individuals (TCRdb year 2020). For context, the study as a whole: A couple of women and three men aged 18 to 49 years were included in the cohort. Blood TCR repertoires of several healthy adults were deeply sequenced to estimate repertoire size and the extent of clonotype sharing between individuals. To increase sequencing depth and limit assay-specific biases, TCR repertoire library preparation and sequencing were carried out by different laboratories using diverse techniques. Per donor, three plates each were used for CD4 naive and CD4 memory, two for CD8 naive, and one for CD8 memory. Leukapheresis yielded between about 0.94 and 9 billion PBMCs per donor. The full study reports these points: When a handful of donors were compared, the shared fraction of clonotypes was 5% to 6.5% for naive CD4, 3.5% to 4% for naive CD8, more than 2% for memory CD4, and less than 0.5% for memory CD8. Clonotypes shared by all four sorted-subset donors showed higher generation probabilities than non-shared clonotypes. Larger estimated clonotype richness was generally found for naive subsets than for memory subsets. The genetic and exposure-history diversity represented was limited by the small number of donors. Even with the large sequencing depth, rarefaction of the sorted-subset datasets indicated that sequencing was incomplete. Pairwise subsampling indicated that sequencing depth was expected to affect the degree of clonotype sharing among donors. Sampling was limited to blood, and TCR repertoires in tissue likely differ from TCR repertoires in blood.

Using the deep immunoSEQ assay, TCR CDR3 regions were amplified from genomic DNA by multiplex PCR. Extracted genomic DNA from each cell subset was spread evenly across all wells of several immunoSEQ 96-well plates, with each plate serving as a replicate. Each replicate PCR for sorted subsets received roughly 0.2 ug genomic DNA, equal to roughly 30,000 T cell genomes. Purified libraries were measured with a Qubit 3.0 fluorometer, size-checked on a Bioanalyzer 2100, and measured again with the KAPA Library Quantification kit. Each immunoSEQ 96-well plate was sequenced on its own single-read 150-cycle Illumina NextSeq 550 flow cell. The source study handled its data this way. Because the immunoSEQ output held only junctional sequences and lacked quality scores, the filtering could not match the filtering applied to full-length reads. To assign V/J genes and CDR3, sequences were annotated against IMGT germline references using PyIR, a Python wrapper for IgBLAST v1.9. Any read was removed if the V/J assignment was weak (E-value above 1e-6), the CDR3 was missing, or the read contained stop codons, out-of-frame junctions, or ambiguous translated residues. A V3J clonotype was defined by an identical inferred V gene, J gene, and CDR3 amino acid sequence. Percentage overlap between repertoires was calculated by dividing the number of shared unique clonotypes by the size of the smaller repertoire. Richness of each repertoire was evaluated using RTK rarefaction, the Chao1 estimator, and Recon v2.1 estimates of unobserved clonotypes. OLGA was used to compute generation probabilities for all TCRbeta clonotypes that the gDNA method yielded from a handful of donors. TCRdb holds this immuneACCESS table with in-frame rearrangements only. Some clones are missing; in checked studies, unresolved V genes explain under half, and the rest has no known cause. The V and J calls and the clone size are those of that table, but D and trimming were determined from the DNA. The sample contains 2 million to 2.5 million clones, 85% to 95% of them found a single time. 0.1% to 0.15% of the sample is held by the ten biggest clonotypes.

V has 5 bases trimmed and J has 5 bases trimmed; junction bases matching no gene number 10. Based on the germline V gene, the CDR1 and CDR2 sequences are SGHAT and FQNNGV. From the cysteine through the phenylalanine, the CDR3 covers 17 amino acids. The only DNA kept is the CDR3, 51 bases in frame from the first base. The donors were healthy, HIV-negative adults with no recently reported acute infections or vaccinations. All donors were Caucasian adults living in Nashville, Tennessee, USA. Magnetic negative selection was used to enrich CD4+ T cells, after which naive cells were positively selected on CD45RA and the negative fraction became the memory subset. Blood was collected by leukapheresis, and PBMCs were isolated by Ficoll-Histopaque density gradient centrifugation and then cryopreserved in liquid nitrogen vapor phase. Analytical flow cytometry was used to check the purity and quantity of every magnetically sorted T cell population. From each sorted fraction, genomic DNA was isolated and quantified by UV absorbance on a Nanodrop 2000c.

The source material was naive CD4+ T cells sorted from blood. The cell subset or site tag for this specimen amounts to: CD45RA+ positively selected. The rearranged segments are TRBV11-2 and TRBJ2-3; the junction holds 13 bases that match TRBD2. The clonotype was recovered from a man aged 18 to 30 in good health. The CDR3 region has the sequence CASSQGLAGELRDTQYF. The DNA sequence reads TGTGCCAGCAGCCAAGGACTAGCGGGGGAACTTAGAGATACGCAGTATTTT.